These 5 T cell receptor beta chains were all obtained from the same sample, sequenced in a study of cytomegalovirus exposure and HLA in healthy donors. PCR employed 60 Vbeta and 13 Jbeta primers. Repertoires were generated with immunoSEQ multiplex PCR, while TCRdb's copy carries only in-frame clones and drops some. Its table lists 120,000 to 150,000 clones. Sequencing was performed on PBMCs. The receptors come from a woman aged 45-65 years in good health and CMV-seronegative.

The chain joins TRBV2 to TRBJ1-5; TRBD1 is a possible D gene (5 bases). Germline loops: CDR1 SNHLY, CDR2 FYNNEI. V was cut by 2 bases and J by 11 bases, with 16 bases left in between. CDR3 length equals 14 residues. CDR3 protein: CASSELYGGKSQHF. The CDR3 DNA is TGTGCCAGCAGTGAATTGTACGGGGGAAAGTCCCAGCATTTT.

The chain combines TRBV14 with TRBJ2-7, with 9 nucleotides matching TRBD2. Germline lookup yields CDR1 SGHDN and CDR2 FVKESK. This CDR3 comprises 17 residues. Trimming took 0 bases from V and 2 from J; bases not matched to a gene: 8. CDR3 sequence (DNA): TGTGCCAGCAGCCAAGATAGGGGGACTAGCTATACCTACGAGCAGTACTTC. Its protein product is CASSQDRGTSYTYEQYF.

This chain links TRBV5-6 with TRBJ1-2, with 12 bases identical to TRBD1. The CDR3 is made up of 16 amino acids. Germline CDR1 reads SGHDT; CDR2 reads YYEEEE. With V trimmed by 1 base and J by 8 bases, 9 bases remained unmatched. The CDR3 sequence is CASSLPSGTGGFGYTF. Written as DNA, the CDR3 is TGTGCCAGCAGCTTGCCCTCCGGGACAGGGGGCTTCGGCTACACCTTC.

This chain uses TRBV4-3 with TRBJ2-5, with D hard to call. Germline CDR1 is LGHNA and CDR2 is YSLEER. The CDR3 is 10 residues long. The ends were cut back, 8 bases at V and 7 bases at J, with 8 bases in the middle. The CDR3: CASGRLTQYF. The CDR3 DNA is TGCGCCAGCGGCCGTCTGACCCAGTACTTC.

V is TRBV19 and J is TRBJ1-1, with D maybe TRBD1 (5 bases). V was cut by 5 bases and J by 4 bases, with 17 bases left in between. In germline, CDR1 is LNHDA, CDR2 SQIVND (reference sequence). The CDR3 extends over 15 amino acids. The CDR3 nucleotides are TGTGCCAGTAGTTTGTGGGGGAGGGGCTTCACTGAAGCTTTCTTT. Its protein is CASSLWGRGFTEAFF.